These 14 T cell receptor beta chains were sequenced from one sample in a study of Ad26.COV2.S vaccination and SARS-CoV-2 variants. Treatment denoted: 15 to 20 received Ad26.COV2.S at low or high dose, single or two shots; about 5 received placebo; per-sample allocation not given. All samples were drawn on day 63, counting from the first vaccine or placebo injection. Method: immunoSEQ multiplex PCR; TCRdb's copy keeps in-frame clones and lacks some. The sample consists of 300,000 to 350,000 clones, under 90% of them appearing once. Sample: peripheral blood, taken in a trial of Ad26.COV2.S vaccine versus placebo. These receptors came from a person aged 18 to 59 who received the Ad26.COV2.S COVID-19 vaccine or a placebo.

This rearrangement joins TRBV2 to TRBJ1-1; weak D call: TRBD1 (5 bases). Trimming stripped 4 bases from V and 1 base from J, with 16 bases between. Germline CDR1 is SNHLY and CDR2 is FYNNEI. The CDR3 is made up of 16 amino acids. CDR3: CASSVGPATENTEAFF. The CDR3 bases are TGTGCCAGCAGTGTAGGGCCCGCGACAGAGAACACTGAAGCTTTCTTT.

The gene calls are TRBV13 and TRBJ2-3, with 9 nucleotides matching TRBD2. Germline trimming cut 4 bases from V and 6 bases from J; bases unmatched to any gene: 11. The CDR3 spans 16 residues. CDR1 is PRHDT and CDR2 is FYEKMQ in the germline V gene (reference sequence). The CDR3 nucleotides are TGTGCCAGCAGCTCCTCCCCTGCGGGGGGGCCGGATACGCAGTATTTT. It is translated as CASSSSPAGGPDTQYF.

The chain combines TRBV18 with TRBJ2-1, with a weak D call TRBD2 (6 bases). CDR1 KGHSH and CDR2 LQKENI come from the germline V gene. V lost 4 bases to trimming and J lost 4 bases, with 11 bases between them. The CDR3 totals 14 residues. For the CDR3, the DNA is TGTGCCAGCTCACTGGAGCGGGTGTACAATGAGCAGTTCTTC. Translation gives CASSLERVYNEQFF. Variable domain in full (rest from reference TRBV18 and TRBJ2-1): NAGVMQNPRHLVRRRGQEARLRCSPMKGHSHVYWYRQLPEEGLKFMVYLQKENIIDESGMPKERFSAEFPKEGPSILRIQQVVRGDSAAYFCASSLERVYNEQFFGPGTRLTVL.

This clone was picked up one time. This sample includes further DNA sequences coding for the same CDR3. CDR3 region: CASSLQGNSPLHF. The CDR3 DNA reads TGTGCCAGCAGCTTACAGGGCAATTCACCCCTCCACTTT. The rearrangement links TRBV7-2 to TRBJ1-6; perhaps TRBD1 as D (5 bases). Germline assignment: CDR1 SGHTA and CDR2 FQGNSA. The germline V and J ends were trimmed by 2 bases and 7 bases, with 6 bases remaining between them. This CDR3 contains 13 residues.

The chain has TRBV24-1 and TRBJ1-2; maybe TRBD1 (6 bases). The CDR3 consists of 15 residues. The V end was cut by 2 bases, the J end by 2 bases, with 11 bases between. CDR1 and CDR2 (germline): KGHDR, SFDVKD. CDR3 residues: CATSDWGHLNYGYTF. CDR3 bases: TGTGCCACCAGTGATTGGGGACACTTAAACTATGGCTACACCTTC.

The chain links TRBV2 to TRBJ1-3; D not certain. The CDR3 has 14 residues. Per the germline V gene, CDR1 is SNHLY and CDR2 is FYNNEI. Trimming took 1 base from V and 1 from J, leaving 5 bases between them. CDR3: CASSEVVSGNTIYF. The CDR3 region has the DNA TGTGCCAGCAGTGAAGTGGTGTCTGGAAACACCATATATTTT.

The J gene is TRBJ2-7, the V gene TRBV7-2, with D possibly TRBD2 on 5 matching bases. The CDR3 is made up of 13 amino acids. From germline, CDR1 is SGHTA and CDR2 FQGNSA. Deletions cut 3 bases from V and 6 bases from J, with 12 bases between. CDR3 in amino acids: CASSLIRGGEQYF. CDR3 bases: TGTGCCAGCAGCTTGATACGGGGTGGCGAGCAGTACTTC.

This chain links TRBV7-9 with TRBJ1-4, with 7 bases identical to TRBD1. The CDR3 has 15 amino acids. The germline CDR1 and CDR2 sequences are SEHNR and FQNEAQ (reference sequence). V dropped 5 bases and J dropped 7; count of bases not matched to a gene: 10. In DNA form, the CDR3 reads TGTGCCAGCAGCGCCCGACAGGGAGTACCTGAAAAACTGTTTTTT. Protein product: CASSARQGVPEKLFF.

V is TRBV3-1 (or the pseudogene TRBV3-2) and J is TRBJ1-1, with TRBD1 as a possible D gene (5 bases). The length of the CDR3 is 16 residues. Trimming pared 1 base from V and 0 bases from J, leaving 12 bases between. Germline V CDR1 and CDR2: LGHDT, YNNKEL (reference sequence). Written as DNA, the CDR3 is TGTGCCAGCAGCCAAGGGGGGGGACGGATGAACACTGAAGCTTTCTTT. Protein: CASSQGGGRMNTEAFF.

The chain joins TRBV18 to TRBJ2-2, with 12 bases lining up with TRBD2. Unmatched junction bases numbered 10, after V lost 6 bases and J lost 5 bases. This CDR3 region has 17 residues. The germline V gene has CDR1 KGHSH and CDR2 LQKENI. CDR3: CASSGLAGIQGTGELFF. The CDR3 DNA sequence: TGTGCCAGCTCCGGACTAGCGGGGATCCAGGGAACCGGGGAGCTGTTTTTT.

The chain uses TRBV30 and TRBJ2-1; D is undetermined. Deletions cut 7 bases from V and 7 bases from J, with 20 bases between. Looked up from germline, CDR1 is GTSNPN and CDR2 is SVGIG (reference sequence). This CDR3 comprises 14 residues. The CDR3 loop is CASTSGLVQNEQFF. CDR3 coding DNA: TGTGCCTCAACTTCCGGGCTAGTTCAAAATGAGCAGTTCTTC.

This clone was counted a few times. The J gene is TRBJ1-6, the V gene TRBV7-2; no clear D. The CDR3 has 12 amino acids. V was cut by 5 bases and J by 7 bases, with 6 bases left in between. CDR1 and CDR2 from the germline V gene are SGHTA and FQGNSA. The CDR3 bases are TGTGCCAGCAGCGCCTTAAATTCACCCCTCCACTTT. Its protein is CASSALNSPLHF.

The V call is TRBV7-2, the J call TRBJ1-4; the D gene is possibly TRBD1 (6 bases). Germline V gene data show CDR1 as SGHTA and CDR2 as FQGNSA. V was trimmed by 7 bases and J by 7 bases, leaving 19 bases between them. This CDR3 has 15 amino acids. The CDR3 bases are TGTGCCAGCACTAAAGAGTCTCTGGGGGCTGAAAAACTGTTTTTT. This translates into CASTKESLGAEKLFF. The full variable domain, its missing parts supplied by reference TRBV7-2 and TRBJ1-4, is GAGVSQSPSNKVTEKGKDVELRCDPISGHTALYWYRQSLGQGLEFLIYFQGNSAPDKSGLPSDRFSAERTGGSVSTLTIQRTQQEDSAVYLCASTKESLGAEKLFFGSGTQLSVL.

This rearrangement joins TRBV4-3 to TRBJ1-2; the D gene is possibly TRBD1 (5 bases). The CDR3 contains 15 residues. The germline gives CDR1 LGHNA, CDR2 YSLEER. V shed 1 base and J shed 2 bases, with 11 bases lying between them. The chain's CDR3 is CASSQVGAGNYGYTF. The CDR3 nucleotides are TGCGCCAGCAGCCAAGTAGGTGCAGGGAACTATGGCTACACCTTC.